The 18 T cell receptor beta chains in this list originate from one sample, sequenced in a study of blood T cell repertoires in COVID-19. Clones were read by immunoSEQ multiplex PCR, and TCRdb kept only the in-frame ones, dropping some. Among 71,000 or so clones listed, roughly 80% were seen once. The sequenced sample was peripheral blood. Receptors were obtained from a man between 70 and 80 years old with acute or convalescent COVID-19.

The chain links TRBV19 to TRBJ2-7; the match to TRBD2 covers 11 bases. The germline V gene has CDR1 LNHDA and CDR2 SQIVND (reference sequence). V lost 3 bases to trimming and J lost 0 bases; unmatched junction nucleotides: 7. The CDR3 is made up of 17 amino acids. This CDR3 reads CASSMVAGGPSSYEQYF. The CDR3 DNA is TGTGCCAGTAGTATGGTAGCGGGAGGGCCGAGCTCCTACGAGCAGTACTTC.

In DNA form, the CDR3 reads TGTGCCTGGAGTCCCTCCGACAGAGGGCAGTACTTC. Translating gives CAWSPSDRGQYF. V is TRBV30 and J is TRBJ2-7; TRBD1 is a possible D gene (5 bases). The CDR3 is 12 residues long. Trimming stripped 2 bases from V and 9 bases from J, with 14 bases between. Per germline, CDR1 GTSNPN and CDR2 SVGIG (reference sequence).

The chain carries TRBV9 and TRBJ1-1; D may be TRBD1 (6 bases). V lost 3 bases, J lost 7 bases, and 13 bases lay in between. This CDR3 comprises 13 residues. Germline V gene lookup returns CDR1 SGDLS and CDR2 YYNGEE. For the CDR3, the DNA is TGTGCCAGCAGCGCACAGGGAAGGAATGAAGCTTTCTTT. Its translation is CASSAQGRNEAFF.

The chain recombines TRBV3-1 (or the pseudogene TRBV3-2) with TRBJ2-3; 15 nucleotides align to TRBD2. Germline V gene lookup returns CDR1 LGHDT and CDR2 YNNKEL (reference sequence). V was clipped by 4 bases and J by 0 bases; unmatched bases: 8. This CDR3 has 19 residues. CDR3 region: CASSRHRTSGRASTDTQYF. CDR3 sequence (DNA): TGTGCCAGCAGCCGACACCGGACTAGCGGGAGGGCTAGCACAGATACGCAGTATTTT.

The rearrangement joins TRBV4-2 to TRBJ2-7, with 9 nucleotides matching TRBD2. The CDR3 length is 16 residues. In germline, CDR1 is LGHNA, CDR2 YNFKEQ. V was clipped by 0 bases and J by 0 bases; unmatched bases: 3. The CDR3 loop is CASSQELAGTSYEQYF. For the CDR3, the DNA is TGTGCCAGCAGCCAAGAGCTAGCGGGGACCTCCTACGAGCAGTACTTC.

The chain employs TRBV2 and TRBJ2-4, with D tentatively TRBD1 (5 bases). Germline lookup yields CDR1 SNHLY and CDR2 FYNNEI. The CDR3 contains 14 residues. Trimming removed 5 bases at V and 3 bases at J, with 11 bases between. This chain's CDR3 is CASSNQGGKNIQYF. The DNA of the CDR3 is TGTGCCAGCAGTAACCAGGGTGGCAAAAACATTCAGTACTTC.

V gene TRBV9 combines with J gene TRBJ2-7; D unresolved. Deletions cut 3 bases from V and 3 bases from J, with 7 bases between. Germline loops: CDR1 SGDLS, CDR2 YYNGEE. This CDR3 is built from 12 residues. CDR3 nucleotides: TGTGCCAGCAGCGGTCACGGCTACGAGCAGTACTTC. Its protein product is CASSGHGYEQYF.

The rearrangement uses TRBV19 and TRBJ1-2; no definite D call. Trimming shortened V by 2 bases and J by 5 bases, and 9 bases separated the two germline ends. The germline V gene has CDR1 LNHDA and CDR2 SQIVND (reference sequence). This CDR3 is 13 amino acids long. This chain's CDR3 is CASSIKTFYGYTF. The CDR3 DNA reads TGTGCCAGTAGTATAAAGACATTTTATGGCTACACCTTC.

This rearrangement joins TRBV18 to TRBJ1-1, with a possible D match to TRBD1 (5 bases). Germline V gene data show CDR1 as KGHSH and CDR2 as LQKENI. The V end lost 6 bases, the J end lost 3 bases, and 14 bases lay between the germline ends. The CDR3 totals 14 residues. CDR3 bases: TGTGCCAGCTCGCCGCTGGAGGGGCACACTGAAGCTTTCTTT. Protein sequence: CASSPLEGHTEAFF.

This chain joins TRBV2 and TRBJ2-6; tentative D call: TRBD1 (6 bases). Trimming took off 6 bases at V and 4 bases at J, with 10 bases between the two ends. The CDR3 covers 14 residues. The V gene's germline CDR1 is SNHLY and CDR2 FYNNEI. CDR3 in DNA: TGTGCCAGCAGCACAGGGATAGGGGCCAACGTCCTGACTTTC. It yields the protein CASSTGIGANVLTF.

CDR3 amino acids: CASRRSGRAHTGELFF. The CDR3, as DNA: TGTGCCAGCAGACGTAGCGGGAGGGCCCACACCGGGGAGCTGTTTTTT. The rearrangement links TRBV11-2 to TRBJ2-2, with 11 bases identical to TRBD2. J lost 3 bases, V lost 6 bases, and 6 bases had no gene match. Germline values: CDR1 SGHAT, CDR2 FQNNGV. This CDR3 spans 16 amino acids.

This chain joins TRBV19 and TRBJ2-2, with 9 bases that match TRBD1. This CDR3 spans 15 amino acids. With 7 bases clipped from V and 1 base from J, the junction kept 4 bases outside the gene matches. From germline, CDR1 is LNHDA and CDR2 SQIVND (reference sequence). CDR3 region: CASTTGGLNTGELFF. Written as DNA, the CDR3 is TGTGCCAGTACTACAGGGGGCCTGAACACCGGGGAGCTGTTTTTT.

The J gene is TRBJ2-7, the V gene TRBV6-5; tentatively, D is TRBD1 (5 bases). Trimming took off 3 bases at V and 4 bases at J, with 16 bases between the two ends. Germline-derived CDR1 and CDR2 are MNHEY and SVGAGI. CDR3 length: 15 residues. CDR3 region: CASSYSAVRQYEQYF. The CDR3, as DNA: TGTGCCAGCAGTTATTCTGCAGTTAGACAGTACGAGCAGTACTTC.

The chain employs TRBV18 and TRBJ2-2; 8 bases map to TRBD1. V was pared by 5 bases and J by 4 bases, with 6 bases of the junction left unmatched. Germline assignment: CDR1 KGHSH and CDR2 LQKENI. CDR3 size: 15 residues. The CDR3 bases are TGTGCCAGCTCAAGGACAGGGATTCGCACCGGGGAGCTGTTTTTT. Protein product: CASSRTGIRTGELFF.

V is TRBV19 and J is TRBJ1-1; possible D gene TRBD1, 6 bases. The CDR3 runs to 13 residues. CDR1 is LNHDA and CDR2 is SQIVND in the germline V gene (reference sequence). With 4 bases removed from V and 4 bases from J, the gap between germline ends came to 10 bases. Here the CDR3 DNA reads TGTGCCAGTAGTACTACAGGGAGCACTGAAGCTTTCTTT. This gives the protein CASSTTGSTEAFF.

J is TRBJ1-2 and V is TRBV2; tentative D call: TRBD1 (5 bases). Trimming removed 2 bases from V and 3 bases from J, with 10 bases in between. From germline, CDR1 is SNHLY and CDR2 FYNNEI. The CDR3 loop spans 14 amino acids. The CDR3 bases are TGTGCCAGCAGTGAACAAGGGGCGTACTATGGCTACACCTTC. Translation gives CASSEQGAYYGYTF.

This clone was seen once. The rearrangement uses TRBV7-9 and TRBJ2-2; 9 nucleotides align to TRBD1. CDR3 length: 15 residues. V was pared by 6 bases and J by 6 bases, with 8 bases of the junction left unmatched. Germline values: CDR1 SEHNR, CDR2 FQNEAQ (reference sequence). CDR3 residues: CASSPGGQGPGELFF. The CDR3, as DNA: TGTGCCAGCAGTCCCGGAGGACAGGGGCCCGGGGAGCTGTTTTTT.

The gene calls are TRBV11-3 and TRBJ1-1; 8 positions agree with TRBD1. The CDR3 contains 13 residues. Trimming removed 8 bases from V and 1 base from J; junction bases left unmatched: 3. CDR1 and CDR2 from the germline V gene are SGHNT and YENEEA. Here the CDR3 DNA reads TGTGCCAGCTCAGGGGGCTGGAACACTGAAGCTTTCTTT. It yields the protein CASSGGWNTEAFF.